The T cell receptor (beta chain) under discussion was sequenced for a study of tissue T cells after allogeneic stem cell transplantation. Study-level results: In patients and mice, blood and spleen missed much of tissue repertoire.

V was pared by 2 bases and J by 4 bases, with 3 bases of the junction left unmatched. Germline CDR1 and CDR2: KGHPV and FQNQEV (reference sequence). This CDR3 has 15 amino acids. Sequenced by immunoSEQ multiplex PCR; TCRdb stores in-frame clones only, minus some. The repertoire includes fewer than 10,000 clones, around 37% of them detected once, and more than 2.5% sits in the top ten. Time point described: mouse harvest day 14 after allogeneic transplant. Each mouse received 10^7 T-cell-depleted marrow cells plus 10^6 splenic CD5+ T cells by tail vein. As to this clone: Antigen unknown. The gene names given are mouse names. The read finishes 1 residue shy of the CDR3 end, and the germline J gene is used to complete it.

Sequencing was performed on skin. The chain combines TRBV26 with TRBJ2-3; TRBD2 agrees at 10 bases. This sequence originates from a female BALB/c mouse given C57BL/6 T cells with graft-versus-host disease after an allogeneic hematopoietic cell transplant. The chain's CDR3 is CASSLGLGAPETLYF. The sequenced part of the CDR3 DNA is TGTGCCAGCAGTCTGGGACTGGGGGCTCCAGAAACGCTGTAT.